This T cell receptor (beta chain) derives from a study of CD8+ T cells in alopecia areata. RNA extraction and reverse transcription yielded cDNA as sequencing template. Produced via immunoSEQ multiplex PCR; TCRdb's table is partial and in-frame only. The sample includes about 200,000 clones, roughly 64% of them seen just once. Germline CDR1 SGHDT, CDR2 YYEEEE. V was pared by 3 bases and J by 1 base, with 16 bases between. CDR3 size: 17 residues. Treatment indicated: oral pan-JAK inhibitor, 5-10 mg twice daily. This TCR was sampled from a human donor with alopecia areata. The rearrangement joins TRBV5-6 to TRBJ2-2, with D uncertain. The material was CD4+ T cells sorted from blood, obtained at week 24, from a patient treated with tofacitinib. The CDR3 sequence is CASSSYGRTLNTGELFF. CDR3 in DNA: TGTGCCAGCAGCTCCTACGGACGGACGCTGAACACCGGGGAGCTGTTTTTT.